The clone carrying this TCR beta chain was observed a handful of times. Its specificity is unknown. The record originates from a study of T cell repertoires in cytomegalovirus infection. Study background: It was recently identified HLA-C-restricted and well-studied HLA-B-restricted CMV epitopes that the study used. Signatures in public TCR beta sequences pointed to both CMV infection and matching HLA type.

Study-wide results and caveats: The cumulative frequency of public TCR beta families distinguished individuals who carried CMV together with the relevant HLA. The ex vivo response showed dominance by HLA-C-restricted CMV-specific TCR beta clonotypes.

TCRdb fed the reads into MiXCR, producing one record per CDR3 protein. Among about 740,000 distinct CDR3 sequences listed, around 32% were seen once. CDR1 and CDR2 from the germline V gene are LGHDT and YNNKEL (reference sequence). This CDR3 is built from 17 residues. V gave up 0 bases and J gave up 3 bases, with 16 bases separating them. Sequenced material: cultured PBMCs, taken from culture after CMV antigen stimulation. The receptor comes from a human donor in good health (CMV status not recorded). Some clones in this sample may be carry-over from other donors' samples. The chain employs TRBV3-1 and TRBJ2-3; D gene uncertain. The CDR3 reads CASSQDPQRWSTDTQYF. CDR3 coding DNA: TGTGCCAGCAGCCAAGATCCCCAGCGATGGTCGACAGATACGCAGTATTTT.